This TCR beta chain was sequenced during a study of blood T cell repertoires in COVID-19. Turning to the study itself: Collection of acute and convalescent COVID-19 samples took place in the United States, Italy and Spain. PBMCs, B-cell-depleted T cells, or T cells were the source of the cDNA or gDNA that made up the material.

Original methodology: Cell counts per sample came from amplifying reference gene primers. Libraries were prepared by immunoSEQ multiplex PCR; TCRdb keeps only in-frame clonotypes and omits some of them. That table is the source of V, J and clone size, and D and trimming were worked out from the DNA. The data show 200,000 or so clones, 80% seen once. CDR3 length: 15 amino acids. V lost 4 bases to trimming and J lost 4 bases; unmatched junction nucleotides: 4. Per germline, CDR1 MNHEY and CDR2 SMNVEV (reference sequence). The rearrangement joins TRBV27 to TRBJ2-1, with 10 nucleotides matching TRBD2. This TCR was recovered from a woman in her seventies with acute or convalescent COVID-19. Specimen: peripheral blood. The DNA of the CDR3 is TGTGCCAGCAGTTCCCTAGCGGGAGTATACAATGAGCAGTTCTTC. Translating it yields CASSSLAGVYNEQFF.